This T cell receptor beta chain emerged from a study of memory CD8 T cells in hepatitis C reinfection (dated 2017 in TCRdb). Describing the broader study: Of the five donors, three spontaneously resolved two consecutive HCV infections, and two cleared a primary infection but developed chronic infection after reinfection. In the reinfection study, participants who had resolved a prior HCV infection were followed every 3 months. Across an HCV reinfection episode in 4 to 6 donors, the study followed the TCR beta repertoire of virus-specific CD8 T cells over time. HCV reinfection was defined by a positive HCV RNA test following two negative tests taken at least 60 days apart. Late or post reinfection samples were collected 12 to 24 weeks after reinfection was detected. Between the late 2000s and the early 2010s, about 5 reinfection cases with stored pre-reinfection samples were identified.

On the study overall, not on this receptor specifically: Because only five or six donors were included, definitive conclusions about public clonotypes linked to secondary clearance were beyond the reach of the study.

Including cysteine and phenylalanine, the CDR3 has 14 amino acids. Only CDR3 DNA remains: 42 bases, in frame from the first base. CDR1 and CDR2 (MNHEY, SVGAGI) derive from the germline V gene. Trimming takes 5 bases from V and 0 bases from J, and the germline ends sit 10 bases apart. Library preparation used the immunoSEQ multiplex PCR assay. Genomic DNA was pulled from the sorted cells, and the automated high-throughput method of Adaptive Biotechnologies was used to sequence the TCR beta V, D and J regions. CDR3 regions were amplified with a two-step, bias-controlled multiplex PCR. An Illumina instrument was used to sequence the amplified TCR beta libraries. In the authors' own workflow: Demultiplexed reads were processed to reduce amplification and sequencing bias, and CDR3 sequences were assigned to gene families using the IMGT database. ImmunoSEQ software version 2.0 was used to analyze the repertoire data. Out-of-frame sequences and sequences containing stop codons in the CDR3 were removed from the clonotype lists. Any clonotype with a frequency under 0.01% was left out, since that frequency corresponded to less than one cell. To get richness, observed richness was divided by input cell number, while evenness came from dividing Shannon entropy by log observed richness. Repertoire diversity and the similarity between time points were measured using Simpson diversity and Morisita-Horn overlap indices. Clonotypes were grouped as dominant (>1%), sub-dominant (0.5-0.99%), low abundance (0.1-0.49%) or lowest abundance (<0.1%). For the germline index, total nucleotide additions were subtracted from total CDR3 length, and that difference was then divided by total CDR3 length. Sourced from immuneACCESS, this table was stored by TCRdb with only in-frame sequences that have V and J called. A share of the clones is absent; for the studies checked, an unresolved V gene accounts for under half, and the remainder has no known explanation. From that table come the V and J calls and clone size; the DNA was used to work out D and trimming. The sample table lists just over 45,000 clones, about 91% of them with a count of one. 0.72% of the sample is in the top ten clones.

As concerns this clone: The antigen it recognizes is unknown. Per-base qualities were not stored, and no clone one base away is much larger.

This specimen's time point label, per the study, means: late/post reinfection, 12 to 24 weeks after detection. Sorted cells were sequenced directly ex vivo, without in vitro expansion prior to TCR sequencing. Donors were people who inject drugs enrolled in the Montreal Acute Hepatitis C Cohort Study (HEPCO) in Canada. As controls, total naive CD8 T cells were sorted as viable CD3+ CD8+ CD45RO- cells from a couple of donors at all three reinfection time points. Before sorting, cryopreserved peripheral blood mononuclear cells were thawed, and CD8 T cells were purified from the thawed cells. Negative selection with the MACS CD8+ T cell Isolation Kit was used to enrich CD8 T cells. Cells were sorted on a BD FACSAria II sorter running FACSDiva software, and FlowJo was used to analyze the data.

Sequenced input: naive CD8+ T cells sorted from blood. Per the publication, the cell subset or site label means: total naive CD8+CD45RO- T cells. This sequence uses TRBV6-5 and TRBJ2-5; a tentative D match to TRBD1 spans 6 bases. The TCR sequence derives from a man aged 18 to 30 with hepatitis C virus infection. The CDR3 loop reads CASSPRTDQETQYF. The nucleotides read TGTGCCAGCAGTCCCCGGACAGACCAAGAGACCCAGTACTTC.